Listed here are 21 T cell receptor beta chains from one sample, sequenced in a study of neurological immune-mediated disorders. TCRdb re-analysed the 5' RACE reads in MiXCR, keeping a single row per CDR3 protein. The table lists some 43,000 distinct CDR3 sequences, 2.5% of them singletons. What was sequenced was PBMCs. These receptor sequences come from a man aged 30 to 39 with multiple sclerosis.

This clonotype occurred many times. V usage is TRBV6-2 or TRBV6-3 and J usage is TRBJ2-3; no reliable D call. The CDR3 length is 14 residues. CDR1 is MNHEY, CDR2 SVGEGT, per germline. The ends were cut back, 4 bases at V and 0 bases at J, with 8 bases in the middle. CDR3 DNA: TGTGCCAGCAGTTTCTCGGACAGCACAGATACGCAGTATTTT. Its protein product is CASSFSDSTDTQYF.

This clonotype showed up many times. The CDR3 DNA reads TGTGCCATCAGTGTCGGGGGTGCCTCGAAAGAGACCCAGTACTTC. Protein sequence: CAISVGGASKETQYF. The chain couples TRBV10-3 to TRBJ2-5; weak D call: TRBD2 (6 bases). Looked up from germline, CDR1 is ENHRY and CDR2 is SYGVKD. V shed 4 bases and J shed 3 bases, with 15 bases lying between them. CDR3 length: 15 amino acids.

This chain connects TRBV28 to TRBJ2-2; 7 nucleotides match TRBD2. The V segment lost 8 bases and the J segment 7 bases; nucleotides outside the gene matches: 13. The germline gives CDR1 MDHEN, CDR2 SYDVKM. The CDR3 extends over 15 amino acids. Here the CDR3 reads CASHPAAGAIGELFF. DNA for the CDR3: TGTGCCAGCCACCCGGCGGCGGGAGCTATCGGGGAGCTGTTTTTT.

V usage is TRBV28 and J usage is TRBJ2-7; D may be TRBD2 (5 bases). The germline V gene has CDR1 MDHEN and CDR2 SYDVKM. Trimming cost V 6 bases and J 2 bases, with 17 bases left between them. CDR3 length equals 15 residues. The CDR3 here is CASSSRTGPPYEQYF. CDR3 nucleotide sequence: TGTGCCAGCAGCTCCAGGACTGGTCCCCCCTACGAGCAGTACTTC.

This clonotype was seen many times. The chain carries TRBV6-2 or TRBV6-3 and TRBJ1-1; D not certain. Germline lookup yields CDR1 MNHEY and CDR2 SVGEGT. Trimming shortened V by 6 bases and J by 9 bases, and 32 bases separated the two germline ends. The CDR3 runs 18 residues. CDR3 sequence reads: CASSLINPMGMVTVKAFF. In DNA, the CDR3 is TGTGCCAGCAGCCTAATCAACCCCATGGGTATGGTCACGGTAAAAGCTTTCTTT.

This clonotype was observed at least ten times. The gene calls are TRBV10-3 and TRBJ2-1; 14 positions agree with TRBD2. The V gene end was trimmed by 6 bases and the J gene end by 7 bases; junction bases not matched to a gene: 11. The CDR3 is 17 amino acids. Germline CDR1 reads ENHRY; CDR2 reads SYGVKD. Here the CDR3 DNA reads TGTGCCATCAGAGGGACTAGCGGGGGAATCCAAACTAATGAGCAGTTCTTC. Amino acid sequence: CAIRGTSGGIQTNEQFF.

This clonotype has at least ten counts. The CDR3 reads CSARGGSDSYNEQFF. The CDR3 DNA reads as TGCAGTGCTAGAGGGGGTAGTGACTCCTACAATGAGCAGTTCTTC. The rearrangement links TRBV20-1 to TRBJ2-1; D gene unclear. This CDR3 region has 15 residues. Germline loops: CDR1 DFQATT, CDR2 SNEGSKA (reference sequence). With 1 base removed from V and 0 bases from J, the gap between germline ends came to 10 bases.

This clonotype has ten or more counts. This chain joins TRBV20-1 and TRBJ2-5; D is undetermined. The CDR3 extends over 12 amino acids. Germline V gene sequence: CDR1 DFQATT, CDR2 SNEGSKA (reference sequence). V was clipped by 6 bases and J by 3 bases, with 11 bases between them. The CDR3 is CSARVTEETQYF. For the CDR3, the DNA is TGCAGTGCAAGGGTCACGGAAGAGACCCAGTACTTC.

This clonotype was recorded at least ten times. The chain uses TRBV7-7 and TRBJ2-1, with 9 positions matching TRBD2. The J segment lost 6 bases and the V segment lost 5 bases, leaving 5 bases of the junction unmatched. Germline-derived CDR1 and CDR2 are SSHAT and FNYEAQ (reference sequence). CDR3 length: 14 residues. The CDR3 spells CASSQTSGANEQFF. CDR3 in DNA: TGTGCCAGCAGCCAGACTAGCGGTGCCAATGAGCAGTTCTTC.

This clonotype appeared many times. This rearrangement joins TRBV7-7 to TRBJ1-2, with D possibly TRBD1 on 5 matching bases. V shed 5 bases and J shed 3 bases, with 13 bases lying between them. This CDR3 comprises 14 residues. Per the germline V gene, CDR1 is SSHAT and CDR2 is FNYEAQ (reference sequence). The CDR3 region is CASSPLDTDYGYTF. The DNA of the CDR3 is TGTGCCAGCAGCCCCCTGGACACAGACTATGGCTACACCTTC.

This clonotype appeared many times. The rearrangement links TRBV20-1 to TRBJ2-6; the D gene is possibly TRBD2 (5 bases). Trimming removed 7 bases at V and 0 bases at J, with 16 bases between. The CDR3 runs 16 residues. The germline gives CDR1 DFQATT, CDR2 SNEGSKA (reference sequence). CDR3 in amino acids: CSVATGKSSGANVLTF. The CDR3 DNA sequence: TGCAGTGTTGCGACGGGAAAGAGCTCTGGGGCCAACGTCCTGACTTTC.

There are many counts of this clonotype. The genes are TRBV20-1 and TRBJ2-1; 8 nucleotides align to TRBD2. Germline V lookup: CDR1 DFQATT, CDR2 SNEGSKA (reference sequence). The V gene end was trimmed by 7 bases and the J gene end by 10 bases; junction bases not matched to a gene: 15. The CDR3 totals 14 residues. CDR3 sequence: CSVKGLGSVGEQFF. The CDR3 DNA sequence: TGCAGTGTAAAGGGACTAGGCTCGGTAGGAGAGCAGTTCTTC.

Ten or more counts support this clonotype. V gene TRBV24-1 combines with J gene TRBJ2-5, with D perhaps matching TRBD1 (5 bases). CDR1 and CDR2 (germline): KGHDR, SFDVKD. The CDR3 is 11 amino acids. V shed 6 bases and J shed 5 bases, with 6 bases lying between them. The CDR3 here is CATSQGETQYF. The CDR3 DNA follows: TGTGCCACCAGTCAGGGCGAGACCCAGTACTTC.

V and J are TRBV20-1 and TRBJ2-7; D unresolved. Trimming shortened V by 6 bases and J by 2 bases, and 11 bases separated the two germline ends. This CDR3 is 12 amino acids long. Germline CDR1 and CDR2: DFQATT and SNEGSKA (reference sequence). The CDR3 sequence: CSAGPAPYEQYF. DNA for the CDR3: TGCAGTGCCGGGCCGGCGCCCTACGAGCAGTACTTC.

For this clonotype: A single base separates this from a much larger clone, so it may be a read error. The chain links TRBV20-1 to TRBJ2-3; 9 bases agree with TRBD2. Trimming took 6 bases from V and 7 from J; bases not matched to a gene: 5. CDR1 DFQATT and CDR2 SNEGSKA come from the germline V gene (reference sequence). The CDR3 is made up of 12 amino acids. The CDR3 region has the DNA TGCAGTGCCGTAGCGGGAGAACATACGCAGTATTTT. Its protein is CSAVAGEHTQYF.

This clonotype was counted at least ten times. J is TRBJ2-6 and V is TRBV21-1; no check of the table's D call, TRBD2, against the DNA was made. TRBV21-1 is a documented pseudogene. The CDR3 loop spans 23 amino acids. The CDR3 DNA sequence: TGTGCCAGCAGCAATATCCCCAAGAAAAGCCCGGGACCTAGGATCTCTGGGGCCAACGTCCTGACTTTC. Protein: CASSNIPKKSPGPRISGANVLTF.

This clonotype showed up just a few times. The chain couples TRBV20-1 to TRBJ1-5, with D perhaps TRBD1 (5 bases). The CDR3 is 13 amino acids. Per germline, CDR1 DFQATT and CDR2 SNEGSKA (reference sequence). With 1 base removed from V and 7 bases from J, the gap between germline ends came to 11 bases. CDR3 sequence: CSARVERGQPQHF. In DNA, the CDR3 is TGCAGTGCTAGAGTAGAGAGGGGACAGCCCCAGCATTTT.

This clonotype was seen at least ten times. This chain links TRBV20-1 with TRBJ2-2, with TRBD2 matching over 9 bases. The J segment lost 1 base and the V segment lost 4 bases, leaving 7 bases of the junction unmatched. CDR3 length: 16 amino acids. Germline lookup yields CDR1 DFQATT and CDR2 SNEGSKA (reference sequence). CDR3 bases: TGCAGTGCTAACCTAGCGGGATATTGGAACACCGGGGAGCTGTTTTTT. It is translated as CSANLAGYWNTGELFF.

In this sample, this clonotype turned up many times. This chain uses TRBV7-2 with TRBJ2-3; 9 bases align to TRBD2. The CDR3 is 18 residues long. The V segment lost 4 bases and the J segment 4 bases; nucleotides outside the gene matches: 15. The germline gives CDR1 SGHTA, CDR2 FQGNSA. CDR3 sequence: CASSSPRVSGSQSDTQYF. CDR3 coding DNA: TGTGCCAGCAGCTCTCCCCGGGTTAGCGGGAGTCAGTCAGATACGCAGTATTTT.

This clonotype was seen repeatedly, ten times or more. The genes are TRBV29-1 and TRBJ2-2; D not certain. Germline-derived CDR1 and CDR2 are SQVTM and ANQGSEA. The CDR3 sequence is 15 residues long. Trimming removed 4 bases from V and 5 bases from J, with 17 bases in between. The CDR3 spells CSVGIGAEGTGELFF. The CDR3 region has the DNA TGCAGCGTTGGCATCGGTGCAGAAGGTACCGGGGAGCTGTTTTTT.

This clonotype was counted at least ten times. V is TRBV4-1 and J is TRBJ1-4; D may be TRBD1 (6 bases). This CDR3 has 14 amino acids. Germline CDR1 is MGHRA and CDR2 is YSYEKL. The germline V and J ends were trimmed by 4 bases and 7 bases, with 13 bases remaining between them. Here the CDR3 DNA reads TGCGCCAGCAGCCGACAGGTTATACGTGAAAAACTGTTTTTT. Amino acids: CASSRQVIREKLFF.